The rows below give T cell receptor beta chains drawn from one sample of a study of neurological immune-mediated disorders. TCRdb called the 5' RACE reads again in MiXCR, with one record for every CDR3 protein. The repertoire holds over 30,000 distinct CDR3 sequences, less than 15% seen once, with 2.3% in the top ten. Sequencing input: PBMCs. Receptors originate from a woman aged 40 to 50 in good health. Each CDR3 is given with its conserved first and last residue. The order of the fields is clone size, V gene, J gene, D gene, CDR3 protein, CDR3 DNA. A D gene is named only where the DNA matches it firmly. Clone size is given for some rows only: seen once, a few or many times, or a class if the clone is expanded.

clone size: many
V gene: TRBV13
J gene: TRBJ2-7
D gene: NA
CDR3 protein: CASGRGWTSYEQYF
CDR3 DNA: TGTGCCAGCGGCCGAGGGTGGACCTCCTACGAGCAGTACTTC

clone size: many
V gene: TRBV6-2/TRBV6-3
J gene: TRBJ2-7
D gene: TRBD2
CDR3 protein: CASSTILAGGFGEQYF
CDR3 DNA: TGTGCCAGCAGTACCATACTAGCGGGAGGGTTTGGCGAGCAGTACTTC

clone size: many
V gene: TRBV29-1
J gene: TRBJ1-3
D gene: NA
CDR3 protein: CSAGDVGNTIYF
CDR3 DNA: TGCAGCGCCGGGGACGTTGGAAACACCATATATTTT

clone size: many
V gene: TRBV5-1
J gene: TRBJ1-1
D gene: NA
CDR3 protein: CASSPWDSGVTEAFF
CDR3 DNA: TGCGCCAGCAGCCCCTGGGACTCCGGGGTCACTGAAGCTTTCTTT

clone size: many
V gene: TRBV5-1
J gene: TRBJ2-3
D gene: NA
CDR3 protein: CASSDRRGQGTDTQYF
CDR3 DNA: TGCGCCAGCAGCGACAGGAGGGGGCAGGGCACAGATACGCAGTATTTT

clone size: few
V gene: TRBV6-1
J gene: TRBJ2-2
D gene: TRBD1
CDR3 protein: CASSLDGQVYTGELFF
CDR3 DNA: TGTGCCAGCAGTCTCGACGGACAGGTTTACACCGGGGAGCTGTTTTTT

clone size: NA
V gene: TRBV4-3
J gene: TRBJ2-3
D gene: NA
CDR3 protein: CASSQDGRDTQYF
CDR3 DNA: TGCGCCAGCAGCCAAGATGGGCGAGATACGCAGTATTTT

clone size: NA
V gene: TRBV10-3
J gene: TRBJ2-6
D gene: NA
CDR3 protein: CAASGFAGANVLTF
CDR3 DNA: TGTGCCGCGTCTGGATTCGCCGGGGCCAACGTCCTGACTTTC

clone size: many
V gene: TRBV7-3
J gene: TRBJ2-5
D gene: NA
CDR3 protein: CASSLNSRGLQETQYF
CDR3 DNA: TGTGCCAGCAGCTTAAATTCTCGGGGCCTGCAAGAGACCCAGTACTTC

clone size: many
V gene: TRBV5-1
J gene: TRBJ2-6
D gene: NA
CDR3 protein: CASSLGLRAAGANVLTF
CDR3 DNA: TGCGCCAGCAGCTTGGGATTGAGAGCAGCTGGGGCCAACGTCCTGACTTTC

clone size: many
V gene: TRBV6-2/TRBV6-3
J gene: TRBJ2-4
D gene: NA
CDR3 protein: CASSYPSKNGLLAKNIQYF
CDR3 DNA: TGTGCCAGCAGTTACCCATCCAAGAACGGGCTACTAGCCAAAAACATTCAGTACTTC

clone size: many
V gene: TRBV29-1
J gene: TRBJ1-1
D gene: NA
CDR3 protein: CSVGGQLTEAFF
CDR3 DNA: TGCAGCGTCGGCGGACAGCTCACTGAAGCTTTCTTT

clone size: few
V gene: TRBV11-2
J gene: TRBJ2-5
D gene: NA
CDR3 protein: CASSQASGGWETQYF
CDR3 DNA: TGTGCCAGCAGCCAAGCCTCTGGGGGATGGGAGACCCAGTACTTC

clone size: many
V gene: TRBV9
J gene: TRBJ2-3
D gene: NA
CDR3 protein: CASSVDYTDTQYF
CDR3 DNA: TGTGCCAGCAGCGTCGACTACACAGATACGCAGTATTTT

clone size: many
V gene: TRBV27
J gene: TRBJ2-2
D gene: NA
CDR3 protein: CASIKTETGELFF
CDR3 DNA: TGTGCCAGCATTAAGACGGAGACCGGGGAGCTGTTTTTT

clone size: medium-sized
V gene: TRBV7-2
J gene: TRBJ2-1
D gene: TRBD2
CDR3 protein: CASSLGTSGYNEQFF
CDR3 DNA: TGTGCCAGCAGCTTAGGGACTAGCGGTTACAATGAGCAGTTCTTC

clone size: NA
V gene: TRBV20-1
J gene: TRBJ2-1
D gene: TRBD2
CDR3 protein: CSARGNGGYNEQFF
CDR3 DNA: TGCAGTGCTAGAGGAAACGGGGGGTACAATGAGCAGTTCTTC

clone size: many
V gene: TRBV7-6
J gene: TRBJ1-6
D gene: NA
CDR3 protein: CASSPGGISPLHF
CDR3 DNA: TGTGCCAGCAGCCCCGGCGGGATTTCACCCCTCCACTTT

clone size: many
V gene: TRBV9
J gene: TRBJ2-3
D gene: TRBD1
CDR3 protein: CASSVEGTGSSSTDTQYF
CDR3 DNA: TGTGCCAGCAGCGTAGAGGGGACAGGTTCCTCTAGCACAGATACGCAGTATTTT

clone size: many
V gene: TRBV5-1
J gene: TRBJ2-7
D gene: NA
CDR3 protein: CASSPTAGVQAWEQYF
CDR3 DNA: TGCGCCAGCAGCCCGACGGCAGGGGTCCAGGCATGGGAGCAGTACTTC

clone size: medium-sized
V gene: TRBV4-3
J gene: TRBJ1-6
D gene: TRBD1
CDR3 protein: CASSLIQGEGSPLHF
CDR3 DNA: TGCGCCAGCAGCCTTATACAGGGGGAAGGTTCACCCCTCCACTTT

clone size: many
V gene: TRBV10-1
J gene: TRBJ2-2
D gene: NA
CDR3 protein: CASGTLNTGELFF
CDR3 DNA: TGCGCCAGCGGAACACTTAACACCGGGGAGCTGTTTTTT

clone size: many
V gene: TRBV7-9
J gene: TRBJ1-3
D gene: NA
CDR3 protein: CASKVLAGNTIYF
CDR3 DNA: TGTGCCAGCAAGGTTTTGGCTGGAAACACCATATATTTT

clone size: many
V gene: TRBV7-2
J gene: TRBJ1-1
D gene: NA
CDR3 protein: CASSLDRAGRTEAFF
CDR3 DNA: TGTGCCAGCAGCTTAGACAGGGCGGGGAGAACTGAAGCTTTCTTT

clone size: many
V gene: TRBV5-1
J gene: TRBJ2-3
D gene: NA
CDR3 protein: CASSLDWADTQYF
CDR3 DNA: TGCGCCAGCAGCTTGGACTGGGCAGATACGCAGTATTTT

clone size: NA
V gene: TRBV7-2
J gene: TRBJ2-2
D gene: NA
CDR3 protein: CASSLRGGAGGEMFF
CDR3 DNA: TGTGCCAGCAGCCTGAGAGGGGGGGCCGGCGGGGAGATGTTTTTT

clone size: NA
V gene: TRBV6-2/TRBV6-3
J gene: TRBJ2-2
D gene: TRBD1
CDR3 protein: CATDRENTGELFF
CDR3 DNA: TGTGCCACGGACAGGGAGAACACCGGGGAGCTGTTTTTT

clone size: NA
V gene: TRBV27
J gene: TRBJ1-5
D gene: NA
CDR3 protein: CASSLLRGVEPQHF
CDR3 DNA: TGTGCCAGCAGTTTACTTAGGGGTGTGGAGCCCCAGCATTTT

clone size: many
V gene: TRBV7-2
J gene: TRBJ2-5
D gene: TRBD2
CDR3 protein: CASSGGSGGETQYF
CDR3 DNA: TGTGCCAGCAGCGGGGGGTCGGGGGGAGAGACCCAGTACTTC

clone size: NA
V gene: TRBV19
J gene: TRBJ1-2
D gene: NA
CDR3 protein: CASSMLTGRSGYGYTF
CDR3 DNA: TGTGCCAGTAGTATGTTGACCGGGAGGAGCGGCTATGGCTACACCTTC

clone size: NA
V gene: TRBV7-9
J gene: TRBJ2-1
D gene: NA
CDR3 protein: CASSGDRDYNEQFF
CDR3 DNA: TGTGCCAGCAGCGGGGACCGGGACTACAATGAGCAGTTCTTC

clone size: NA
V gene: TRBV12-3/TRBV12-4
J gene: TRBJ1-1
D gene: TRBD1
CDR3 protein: CASSPSDRGRVGAFF
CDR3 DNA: TGTGCCAGCAGCCCATCCGACAGGGGGCGTGTGGGAGCTTTCTTT

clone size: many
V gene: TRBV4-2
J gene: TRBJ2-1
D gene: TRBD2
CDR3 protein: CASSQEGGKYNEQFF
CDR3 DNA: TGTGCCAGCAGCCAAGAGGGAGGGAAATACAATGAGCAGTTCTTC

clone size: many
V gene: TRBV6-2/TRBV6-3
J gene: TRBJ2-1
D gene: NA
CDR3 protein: CASSYGLGALNEQFF
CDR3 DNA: TGTGCCAGCAGTTACGGATTAGGGGCCTTGAATGAGCAGTTCTTC

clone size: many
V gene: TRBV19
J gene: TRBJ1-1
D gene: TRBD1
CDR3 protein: CASRTGGNTEAFF
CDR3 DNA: TGTGCCAGTAGAACAGGGGGCAACACTGAAGCTTTCTTT

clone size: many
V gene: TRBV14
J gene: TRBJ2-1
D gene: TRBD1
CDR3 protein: CASSQGKGAQNEQFF
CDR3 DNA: TGTGCCAGCAGCCAAGGCAAGGGGGCTCAGAATGAGCAGTTCTTC

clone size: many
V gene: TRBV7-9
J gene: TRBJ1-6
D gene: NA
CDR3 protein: CASSLRRSEWALENSPLHF
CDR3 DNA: TGTGCCAGCAGCTTACGGCGGAGTGAATGGGCCTTGGAGAATTCACCCCTCCACTTT

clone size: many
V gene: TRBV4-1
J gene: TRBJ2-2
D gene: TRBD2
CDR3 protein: CASSQERGGGARTGELFF
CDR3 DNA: TGCGCCAGCAGCCAAGAGAGGGGCGGGGGGGCCCGGACCGGGGAGCTGTTTTTT

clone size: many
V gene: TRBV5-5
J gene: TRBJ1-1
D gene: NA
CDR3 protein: CASSRRVGVGAFF
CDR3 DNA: TGTGCCAGCAGCCGCAGGGTCGGGGTGGGAGCTTTCTTT

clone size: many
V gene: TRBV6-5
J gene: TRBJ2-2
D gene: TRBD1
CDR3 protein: CASMGDRGFYTGELFF
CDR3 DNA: TGTGCCAGCATGGGGGACAGGGGGTTCTACACCGGGGAGCTGTTTTTT

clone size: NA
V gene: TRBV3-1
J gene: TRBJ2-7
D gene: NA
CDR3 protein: CASSQEGFSEQYF
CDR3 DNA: TGTGCCAGCAGCCAAGAGGGATTTAGCGAGCAGTACTTC

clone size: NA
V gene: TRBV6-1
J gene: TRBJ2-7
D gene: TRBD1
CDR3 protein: CASRDRTYLNYEQYF
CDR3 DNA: TGTGCCAGCAGGGACAGGACATACTTAAACTACGAGCAGTACTTC

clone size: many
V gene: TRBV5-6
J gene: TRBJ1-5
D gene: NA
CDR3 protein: CASSSINQPQHF
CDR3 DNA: TGTGCCAGCAGCTCTATAAATCAGCCCCAGCATTTT

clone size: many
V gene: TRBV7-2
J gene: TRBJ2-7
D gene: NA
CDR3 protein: CASSTGTGSSYEQYF
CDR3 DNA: TGTGCCAGCAGCACCGGGACCGGGAGCTCCTACGAGCAGTACTTC

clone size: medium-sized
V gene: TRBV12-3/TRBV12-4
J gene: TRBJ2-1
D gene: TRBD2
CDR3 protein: CASSGAGRDEQFF
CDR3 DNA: TGTGCCAGCAGTGGGGCAGGGAGGGATGAGCAGTTCTTC

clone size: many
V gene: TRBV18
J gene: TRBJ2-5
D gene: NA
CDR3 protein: CASSPRRAEETQYF
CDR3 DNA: TGTGCCAGCTCACCACGGCGGGCTGAAGAGACCCAGTACTTC

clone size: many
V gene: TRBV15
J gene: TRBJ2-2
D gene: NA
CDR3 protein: CATSRAVTGELFF
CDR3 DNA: TGTGCCACCAGCAGAGCCGTTACCGGGGAGCTGTTTTTT

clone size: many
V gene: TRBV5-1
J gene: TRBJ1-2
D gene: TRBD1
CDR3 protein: CASSLGQLYGYTF
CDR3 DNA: TGCGCCAGCAGCCTGGGACAGCTTTATGGCTACACCTTC

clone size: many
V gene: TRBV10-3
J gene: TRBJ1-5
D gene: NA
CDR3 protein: CAISSAGSNQPQHF
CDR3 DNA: TGTGCCATCAGTTCGGCGGGCAGCAATCAGCCCCAGCATTTT